The clone carrying this TCR beta chain came up a few times. No antigen is known for it. The data were taken from a study of CD8+ T cells in alopecia areata. The study, taken as a whole, reports: Numerous clones, expanded in lesions, remained in scalp and blood during tofacitinib. One nonresponder leaves baseline CD8+ expansion's link to response uncertain. Alopecia totalis/universalis scalp especially showed more expanded CD8+ clones than normal scalp.

Extraction of RNA preceded its reverse transcription into cDNA, which served as the sequencing template. TCRdb's table, derived via immunoSEQ multiplex PCR, lists solely in-frame clones and lacks some. The table has about 180,000 clones, 51% seen once. Described treatment: oral pan-JAK inhibitor, 5-10 mg twice daily. The TCR sequence derives from a human donor with alopecia areata. The sample in question was CD8+ T cells sorted from blood, obtained around week 54, from a patient treated with tofacitinib.

The CDR3 DNA reads TGTGCCAGCAGCATGGCGGGGTCTTATAATTCACCCCTCCACTTT. This codes for CASSMAGSYNSPLHF. The genes are TRBV5-4 and TRBJ1-6; no firm D call. CDR1 is SGHNT, CDR2 YYREEE, per germline (reference sequence). The V end was cut by 4 bases, the J end by 4 bases, with 12 bases between. This CDR3 is 15 amino acids long.